A selection of T cell receptor beta chains follows, all from one sample in a study of T cell repertoires in cytomegalovirus infection. In TCRdb, the reads were re-called with MiXCR into one record per CDR3 protein. The sample yields some 700,000 distinct CDR3 sequences, about 30% seen once. These receptors have no known antigen. The specimen was cultured PBMCs, collected from culture after CMV antigen stimulation. Receptor source: a human donor in good health (CMV status not recorded). Some clones in this sample may be carry-over from other donors' samples. Both conserved end residues are part of each CDR3. A D gene is named only where the DNA matches it firmly. Expanded clones get a size class; other rows say once, few or many, or leave the size out.

clone size: few; D gene: TRBD1; CDR3 length: 16; J gene: TRBJ2-7; V gene: TRBV7-8; CDR3 protein: CASSLESDREGPEQYF; CDR3 DNA: TGTGCCAGCAGCTTAGAGTCTGACAGGGAAGGTCCCGAGCAGTACTTC
clone size: few; D gene: NA; CDR3 length: 16; J gene: TRBJ1-1; V gene: TRBV6-6; CDR3 protein: CASSYSGRTRNTEAFF; CDR3 DNA: TGTGCCAGCAGTTACTCTGGACGGACACGGAACACTGAAGCTTTCTTT
clone size: few; D gene: TRBD2; CDR3 length: 17; J gene: TRBJ2-3; V gene: TRBV11-2; CDR3 protein: CASSLVGTSGSKNTQYF; CDR3 DNA: TGTGCCAGCAGCTTAGTTGGGACTAGCGGGAGCAAAAATACGCAGTATTTT
clone size: few; D gene: TRBD1; CDR3 length: 17; J gene: TRBJ1-3; V gene: TRBV7-2; CDR3 protein: CASSPWGQSYSGNTIYF; CDR3 DNA: TGTGCCAGCAGCCCATGGGGACAGAGTTACTCTGGAAACACCATATATTTT
clone size: NA; D gene: NA; CDR3 length: 14; J gene: TRBJ2-3; V gene: TRBV7-4; CDR3 protein: CASSFLATTVTQYF; CDR3 DNA: TGTGCCAGCAGCTTTCTAGCTACCACAGTTACGCAGTATTTT
clone size: few; D gene: NA; CDR3 length: 14; J gene: TRBJ2-3; V gene: TRBV7-9; CDR3 protein: CASSLLSGGDTQYF; CDR3 DNA: TGTGCCAGCAGCTTACTTTCCGGGGGAGATACGCAGTATTTT
clone size: NA; D gene: TRBD2; CDR3 length: 16; J gene: TRBJ2-5; V gene: TRBV4-2; CDR3 protein: CASSQVQVAGQETQYF; CDR3 DNA: TGTGCCAGCAGCCAAGTTCAAGTAGCGGGTCAAGAGACCCAGTACTTC
clone size: NA; D gene: TRBD1; CDR3 length: 15; J gene: TRBJ2-1; V gene: TRBV11-2; CDR3 protein: CASSLGVLQGVEQFF; CDR3 DNA: TGTGCCAGCAGCTTAGGAGTCCTACAGGGGGTAGAGCAGTTCTTC
clone size: NA; D gene: NA; CDR3 length: 13; J gene: TRBJ1-2; V gene: TRBV2; CDR3 protein: CASTETEHYGYTF; CDR3 DNA: TGTGCCAGCACCGAGACAGAACACTATGGCTACACCTTC
clone size: NA; D gene: TRBD2; CDR3 length: 15; J gene: TRBJ2-3; V gene: TRBV20-1; CDR3 protein: CSARVPGGTRDTQYF; CDR3 DNA: TGCAGTGCTAGAGTTCCGGGAGGCACTAGGGATACGCAGTATTTT
clone size: few; D gene: NA; CDR3 length: 14; J gene: TRBJ2-1; V gene: TRBV6-2/TRBV6-3; CDR3 protein: CASSYTGANNEQFF; CDR3 DNA: TGTGCCAGCAGTTATACGGGGGCTAACAATGAGCAGTTCTTC
clone size: few; D gene: NA; CDR3 length: 13; J gene: TRBJ1-1; V gene: TRBV7-2; CDR3 protein: CASSWGGYTEAFF; CDR3 DNA: TGTGCCAGCAGCTGGGGGGGGTACACTGAAGCTTTCTTT
clone size: few; D gene: NA; CDR3 length: 13; J gene: TRBJ2-3; V gene: TRBV27; CDR3 protein: CASSSSKTDTQYF; CDR3 DNA: NA
clone size: NA; D gene: NA; CDR3 length: 13; J gene: TRBJ1-6; V gene: TRBV6-1; CDR3 protein: CASREEINSPLHF; CDR3 DNA: TGTGCCAGCAGGGAGGAGATAAATTCACCCCTCCACTTT
clone size: NA; D gene: NA; CDR3 length: 13; J gene: TRBJ1-2; V gene: TRBV14; CDR3 protein: CASSPGDYYGYTF; CDR3 DNA: TGTGCCAGCAGCCCAGGGGATTACTATGGCTACACCTTC
clone size: few; D gene: NA; CDR3 length: 17; J gene: TRBJ1-6; V gene: TRBV2; CDR3 protein: CASSDSGPGSYNSPLHF; CDR3 DNA: TGTGCCAGCAGTGATAGTGGGCCGGGGTCCTATAATTCACCCCTCCACTTT
clone size: many; D gene: NA; CDR3 length: 13; J gene: TRBJ2-7; V gene: TRBV11-2; CDR3 protein: CASSLVGLYEQYF; CDR3 DNA: TGTGCCAGCAGCTTAGTGGGGCTATACGAGCAGTACTTC
clone size: NA; D gene: NA; CDR3 length: 11; J gene: TRBJ2-2; V gene: TRBV20-1; CDR3 protein: CSARRTGELFF; CDR3 DNA: TGCAGTGCTAGGAGGACCGGGGAGCTGTTTTTT
clone size: many; D gene: NA; CDR3 length: 14; J gene: TRBJ1-5; V gene: TRBV7-2; CDR3 protein: CASSFYDRNQPQHF; CDR3 DNA: TGTGCCAGCAGCTTTTATGACAGGAACCAGCCCCAGCATTTT
clone size: many; D gene: NA; CDR3 length: 17; J gene: TRBJ2-3; V gene: TRBV7-8; CDR3 protein: CASSLGVGGPLEDTQYF; CDR3 DNA: TGTGCCAGCAGCTTAGGAGTCGGGGGACCCCTCGAAGATACGCAGTATTTT
clone size: NA; D gene: NA; CDR3 length: 12; J gene: TRBJ2-1; V gene: TRBV29-1; CDR3 protein: CSVEVRRNEQFF; CDR3 DNA: TGCAGCGTTGAGGTCCGCCGGAATGAGCAGTTCTTC
clone size: NA; D gene: TRBD1; CDR3 length: 13; J gene: TRBJ1-1; V gene: TRBV5-1; CDR3 protein: CASRPDRDTEAFF; CDR3 DNA: TGCGCCAGCAGGCCCGACAGGGACACTGAAGCTTTCTTT
clone size: many; D gene: TRBD1; CDR3 length: 17; J gene: TRBJ1-1; V gene: TRBV7-2; CDR3 protein: CASSPRPGQGLNTEAFF; CDR3 DNA: TGTGCCAGCAGCCCCCGACCCGGACAGGGACTGAACACTGAAGCTTTCTTT
clone size: NA; D gene: TRBD1; CDR3 length: 18; J gene: TRBJ1-1; V gene: TRBV20-1; CDR3 protein: CSARDYGRGRGGHTEAFF; CDR3 DNA: TGCAGTGCTAGAGATTATGGCAGGGGGCGCGGGGGGCACACTGAAGCTTTCTTT
clone size: NA; D gene: NA; CDR3 length: 13; J gene: TRBJ2-1; V gene: TRBV4-1; CDR3 protein: CASSQDLYYEQFF; CDR3 DNA: TGCGCCAGCAGCCAAGATCTTTACTATGAGCAGTTCTTC
clone size: NA; D gene: TRBD1; CDR3 length: 16; J gene: TRBJ2-1; V gene: TRBV4-1; CDR3 protein: CASSQVTGASYNEQFF; CDR3 DNA: TGCGCCAGCAGCCAGGTTACAGGGGCGAGCTACAATGAGCAGTTCTTC
clone size: NA; D gene: NA; CDR3 length: 15; J gene: TRBJ1-1; V gene: TRBV20-1; CDR3 protein: CSAKDSRDLNTEAFF; CDR3 DNA: TGCAGTGCTAAGGACAGTCGGGACCTGAACACTGAAGCTTTCTTT
clone size: many; D gene: NA; CDR3 length: 15; J gene: TRBJ2-3; V gene: TRBV7-8; CDR3 protein: CASSPDSGYRDTQYF; CDR3 DNA: TGTGCCAGCAGCCCCGATAGCGGATATCGAGATACGCAGTATTTT
clone size: NA; D gene: NA; CDR3 length: 19; J gene: TRBJ1-2; V gene: TRBV4-1; CDR3 protein: CASSPSGGGQRPSNYGYTF; CDR3 DNA: TGCGCCAGCAGCCCCTCAGGCGGGGGGCAACGACCTTCTAACTATGGCTACACCTTC
clone size: few; D gene: NA; CDR3 length: 12; J gene: TRBJ2-3; V gene: TRBV6-1; CDR3 protein: CASRGDGDTQYF; CDR3 DNA: TGTGCCAGCAGGGGGGATGGCGATACGCAGTATTTT